This TCR beta chain appears in the sequencing data of a study of T cell changes during pregnancy in multiple sclerosis (dated by TCRdb to between 2017 and 2020). Regarding the study in general: The study looked at changes in the T cell repertoire across pregnancy in women with multiple sclerosis.

Of note for this clone: This clone's antigen is unknown. Qualities for individual bases were not recorded, and no much larger clone is one base off.

The CDR3, cysteine through phenylalanine, is 13 amino acids long. The only DNA kept is the CDR3, 39 bases in frame from the first base. V sheds 10 bases and J sheds 0 bases, leaving 12 bases between their ends. CDR1 and CDR2, per the germline V gene, are SNHLY and FYNNEI. The method behind the library was the immunoSEQ multiplex PCR assay. Here the immuneACCESS table is served through TCRdb, limited to in-frame sequences with V and J called. Missing clones are a known gap in these copies; in checked studies unresolved V genes cover under half, and the rest lacks a known reason. This sample gives 18,000 or so clones in total; around 89% of them show up just once. The ten largest clones represent approximately 1.3% of the sample.

Sequencing was performed on CD4+ T cells from peripheral blood mononuclear cells, taken in the first trimester of pregnancy. The TCR sequence derives from a female donor in good health, enrolled as a control in a pregnancy study. The chain is encoded by TRBV2 joined to TRBJ1-2, with the D gene uncertain. The sequence in DNA is TGTGCCATCACATCGGGGTCTAACTATGGCTACACCTTC. Translated, this is CAITSGSNYGYTF.